The present T cell receptor beta chain was sequenced within a study of cytomegalovirus exposure and HLA in healthy donors. Trimming took 4 bases from V and 4 from J, leaving 8 bases between them. CDR3 size: 13 residues. Per the germline V gene, CDR1 is MNHEY and CDR2 is SMNVEV (reference sequence). Produced via immunoSEQ multiplex PCR; TCRdb's table is partial and in-frame only. Of around 150,000 clones detected, around nine tenths appear once; the ten largest clones hold 4% to 5%. The sequenced sample was PBMCs. J is TRBJ2-1 and V is TRBV27, with unresolved D. This receptor was identified in a man younger than 35 in good health and CMV-seropositive. For the CDR3, the DNA is TGTGCCAGCAGTTCGGCGGAGTACAATGAGCAGTTCTTC. Its translation is CASSSAEYNEQFF.